The 8 T cell receptor beta chains presented below share a single source sample, sequenced in a study of T cell responses to AZD1222 COVID-19 vaccine. Produced via immunoSEQ multiplex PCR; TCRdb's table is partial and in-frame only. The profile covers over 100,000 clones, with more than 70% appearing a single time and about 18% taken by the ten largest. This sample comprised peripheral blood, obtained on day 0 of AZD1222 vaccination. These receptors all stem from an adult in good health.

The table lists this clone with a count of one. The sample has other DNA sequences that encode this CDR3 too. The chain uses TRBV3-1 (or the pseudogene TRBV3-2) and TRBJ2-2; D unresolved. The CDR3 contains 13 residues. Per the germline V gene, CDR1 is LGHDT and CDR2 is YNNKEL (reference sequence). V lost 2 bases and J 2 bases, leaving 3 bases between the germline ends. Here the CDR3 DNA reads TGTGCCAGCAGCCAAAGCAACACCGGGGAGCTGTTTTTT. The encoded protein is CASSQSNTGELFF.

This rearrangement joins TRBV6-5 to TRBJ2-3, with D unclear. This CDR3 comprises 12 residues. Trimming removed 6 bases from V and 5 bases from J, with 9 bases in between. CDR1 and CDR2 from the germline V gene are MNHEY and SVGAGI. The CDR3 sequence is CASRGSRDTQYF. DNA of the CDR3: TGTGCCAGCAGGGGAAGTCGAGATACGCAGTATTTT.

CDR3 loop: CAAVVGGPYYGYTF. In DNA, the CDR3 is TGTGCCGCCGTTGTCGGGGGACCCTACTATGGCTACACCTTC. The rearrangement uses TRBV6-5 and TRBJ1-2; TRBD1 might be the D (5 bases). The ends were cut back, 11 bases at V and 3 bases at J, with 19 bases in the middle. Germline-derived CDR1 and CDR2 are MNHEY and SVGAGI. The CDR3 totals 14 residues.

The rearrangement joins TRBV5-6 to TRBJ2-2; maybe TRBD1 (5 bases). Trimming left V 2 bases short and J 3 bases short, with 11 bases between. The CDR3 is 15 amino acids. Germline V CDR1 and CDR2: SGHDT, YYEEEE. In nucleotides, the CDR3 is TGTGCCAGCAGCTTAGTAGGGGCTGACACCGGGGAGCTGTTTTTT. This sequence encodes CASSLVGADTGELFF.

The rearrangement uses TRBV7-2 and TRBJ1-2, with no clear D. Germline V gene lookup returns CDR1 SGHTA and CDR2 FQGNSA. V shed 2 bases and J shed 13 bases, with 14 bases lying between them. The CDR3 is made up of 12 amino acids. DNA for the CDR3: TGTGCCAGCAGCTTAACATTGAGGGTTCTCACCTTC. The encoded protein is CASSLTLRVLTF.

The chain carries TRBV4-1 and TRBJ2-6; 7 nucleotides align to TRBD1. Losses at the gene ends were 1 base for V and 2 bases for J; bases not matched to a gene: 11. The CDR3 is 19 amino acids. Germline V gene data show CDR1 as MGHRA and CDR2 as YSYEKL. CDR3 loop: CASSQGPGGYITGANVLTF. The CDR3 DNA sequence: TGCGCCAGCAGCCAAGGGCCAGGGGGTTATATTACTGGGGCCAACGTCCTGACTTTC.

The chain carries TRBV5-4 and TRBJ1-2; D remains ambiguous. CDR1 is SGHNT and CDR2 is YYREEE in the germline V gene (reference sequence). The ends were cut back, 4 bases at V and 4 bases at J, with 14 bases in the middle. The CDR3 has 14 amino acids. Written as DNA, the CDR3 is TGTGCCAGCAGCGAGGGATCGGAGGGCTATGGCTACACCTTC. This codes for CASSEGSEGYGYTF.

This chain connects TRBV3-1 (or the pseudogene TRBV3-2) to TRBJ2-7, with a tentative D call TRBD1 (6 bases). Germline lookup yields CDR1 LGHDT and CDR2 YNNKEL (reference sequence). CDR3 length: 13 residues. Trimming stripped 1 base from V and 7 bases from J, with 11 bases between. The CDR3 protein is CASSQAPQGEQYV. The CDR3 DNA reads as TGTGCCAGCAGCCAAGCCCCGCAGGGGGAGCAGTACGTC.